Here is one TCR beta chain with its context. Its antigen specificity is not known. The sample holds no much larger clone one base away, and base qualities are not on file. The CDR3 regions of human TCRbeta chains were analyzed by immunosequencing. In the source study's methods: Repertoire TCRs were matched against a reference library of SARS-CoV-2-specific TCRs generated with the MIRA antigen-specificity platform. Breadth was defined as the fraction of unique TCRs that were SARS-CoV-2-associated. Depth was defined as the fraction of total T cells that were SARS-CoV-2-associated. Each spike-specific TCR was assigned to its reactive spike region and to a CD4 or CD8 class using the MIRA data. Log10-transformed breadth and depth values were compared by one-way ANOVA with Sidak's multiple comparisons tests. TCRdb limited this immuneACCESS table to in-frame rearrangements with V and J called. A share of clones is missing; checked studies link under half to unresolved V genes, and the rest is unexplained. V and J calls and clone size are as listed in that table; D and trimming were resolved from the DNA. This sample holds about 140,000 clones; 85% to 95% were observed only once. The ten largest make up 0.85% to 0.95% of the sample.

Measured from the cysteine to the phenylalanine, the CDR3 is 14 residues long. Just CDR3 DNA is preserved here, 42 bases in frame from base 1. CDR1 ENHRY and CDR2 SYGVKD are derived from the germline V gene. V and J are truncated by 10 bases and 8 bases respectively, leaving an intervening sequence of 23 bases. The time point label of this sample denotes: baseline before first vaccination. The treatment or condition label for this specimen denotes: meningococcal conjugate vaccine given as trial control. Vaccinee samples came from UK trials COV001 and COV002, including a single-blind randomized controlled phase 2/3 trial of AZD1222 (ChAdOx1 nCoV-19) in healthy adults. For TCRbeta chain sequencing, PBMC samples were collected from trial participants at day 0 and at day 28 after the second dose. These data originate in a study of T cell responses to AZD1222 COVID-19 vaccine (dated by TCRdb to the early 2020s). With regard to the full study: A total of approximately 240 trial participants underwent TCR sequencing, of whom about 200 had received two doses of AZD1222 and 26 had received two doses of the MenACWY control vaccine. Enrollment into the trials was organized by age into subgroups of 18-55, 56-69 and 70-plus years, and those subgroups contained roughly 150, 30 and 60 TCR-sequenced participants, respectively. Paper-wide results and their limitations: Reportedly, close to half of the unique spike-specific TCRs recognized epitopes lying outside the regions that are mutated in the B.1.351 and B.1.1.7 variants. The 56-69-year group was small, and its depth increase did not reach significance, likely because of low power. Participants were mostly white British, with more females than males. The authors suggested clonal diversity may have been underestimated. CD4 TCRs associated with the vaccine covered the entire spike protein, and the dominant responses were in regions 160-218 and 743-854. A significant rise in spike-specific TCR breadth and depth was observed after two AZD1222 doses relative to day 0 and relative to MenACWY recipients. No day 14 peak-response samples were available, so repertoires were characterized only after the peak T cell response. Conclusions about previously exposed vaccinees are limited, since just a handful of AZD1222 recipients were seropositive for SARS-CoV-2 at baseline.

The source was peripheral blood, collected on day 0 of MenACWY control vaccination. The receptor chain draws on TRBV10-3 and TRBJ1-1; TRBD1 is a possible D gene, resting on 5 matching bases. The origin of this receptor is an adult in good health. This receptor has the CDR3 CATEGGRSRTEAFF. The bases read TGTGCCACCGAGGGCGGTCGATCCAGGACAGAAGCTTTCTTT.